What follows are 6 T cell receptor beta chains derived from one specimen sequenced in a study of T cell changes during pregnancy in multiple sclerosis. Assay: immunoSEQ multiplex PCR; the TCRdb copy retains only in-frame clones and omits some. The data contain some 96,000 clones, approximately 92% of them singletons. The source material was peripheral blood, sampled after pregnancy. Receptors originate from a female donor with multiple sclerosis, enrolled in a pregnancy study.

The chain links TRBV30 to TRBJ2-1; 14 bases align to TRBD2. Trimming took 5 bases from V and 3 from J; bases not matched to a gene: 15. The CDR3 covers 19 residues. The germline CDR1 and CDR2 sequences are GTSNPN and SVGIG (reference sequence). CDR3 residues: CAWETSPGTSGSFYNEQFF. The CDR3 DNA reads as TGTGCCTGGGAAACTAGTCCCGGGACTAGCGGGAGTTTCTACAATGAGCAGTTCTTC.

The rearrangement joins TRBV9 to TRBJ2-7, with D possibly TRBD1 on 6 matching bases. The CDR3 is 14 amino acids. Trimming pared 0 bases from V and 2 bases from J, leaving 9 bases between. In germline, CDR1 is SGDLS, CDR2 YYNGEE. The CDR3 nucleotides read TGTGCCAGCAGCGTAGCACAGGGACCCTACGAGCAGTACTTC. This sequence encodes CASSVAQGPYEQYF.

The CDR3: CASSRDSMSEQFF. The CDR3 DNA is TGTGCCAGCAGTCGGGACAGCATGAGTGAGCAGTTCTTC. The rearrangement joins TRBV2 to TRBJ2-1, with 7 bases lining up with TRBD1. Germline trimming cut 5 bases from V and 9 bases from J; bases unmatched to any gene: 7. The CDR3 loop spans 13 amino acids. CDR1 is SNHLY and CDR2 is FYNNEI in the germline V gene. Looking up the rest from reference TRBV2 and TRBJ2-1 gives the full variable domain: EPEVTQTPSHQVTQMGQEVILRCVPISNHLYFYWYRQILGQKVEFLVSFYNNEISEKSEIFDDQFSVERPDGSNFTLKIRSTKLEDSAMYFCASSRDSMSEQFFGPGTRLTVL.

This rearrangement joins TRBV9 to TRBJ2-7, with 9 nucleotides matching TRBD1. Per germline, CDR1 SGDLS and CDR2 YYNGEE. This CDR3 contains 14 residues. The ends lost 3 bases at V and 5 bases at J; junction bases unmatched: 6. CDR3 DNA sequence: TGTGCCAGCAGCGCCGGGACAGGGCCCCACGAGCAGTACTTC. It encodes CASSAGTGPHEQYF.

The CDR3 here is CASSLQAGRYEQYF. The CDR3 DNA is TGTGCCAGCAGTTTACAGGCGGGGAGGTACGAGCAGTACTTC. The rearrangement links TRBV27 to TRBJ2-7; D might be TRBD2 (6 bases). The germline V and J ends were trimmed by 2 bases and 4 bases, with 12 bases remaining between them. Germline CDR1 reads MNHEY; CDR2 reads SMNVEV (reference sequence). This CDR3 contains 14 residues.

The rearrangement uses TRBV5-5 and TRBJ2-1; no reliable D call. Trimming removed 2 bases at V and 4 bases at J, with 7 bases between. CDR3 length equals 13 residues. Germline CDR1 is SGHKS and CDR2 is YYEKEE (reference sequence). This CDR3 reads CASSFGFYNEQFF. DNA for the CDR3: TGTGCCAGCAGCTTCGGGTTTTACAATGAGCAGTTCTTC.